This T cell receptor beta chain is drawn from a study of PD-1 blockade in classical Hodgkin lymphoma. Points on this clone: The antigen is not known.

Time point: cycle 4 day 1 (C4D1), after more than five weeks of nivolumab. Every one of the patients relapsed after autologous stem cell transplantation (brentuximab vedotin exposure was variable). The CDR3 has 14 residues. CDR1 and CDR2 from the germline V gene are SGHRS and YFSETQ. The germline V and J ends were trimmed by 7 bases and 0 bases, with 13 bases remaining between them. Sequencing used immunoSEQ multiplex PCR; TCRdb keeps in-frame clones, though not all of them. This sample carries roughly 86,000 clones, 83% of them seen once, and the ten largest clones take about 17%. Study-wide points: By C4D1, CD4+ diversity increased significantly, especially in complete responders.

V is TRBV5-1 and J is TRBJ2-5; tentative D call: TRBD2 (5 bases). The clonotype was recovered from a human donor with classical Hodgkin lymphoma. Specimen: peripheral blood mononuclear cells (PBMCs), collected before the fourth cycle of nivolumab. CDR3 sequence reads: CASARGGYQETQYF. CDR3 DNA sequence: TGCGCCAGCGCCAGAGGAGGTTACCAAGAGACCCAGTACTTC.